The 28 T cell receptor beta chains presented below share a single source sample, sequenced in a study of identical twins. TCRdb re-called the 5' RACE reads with MiXCR, one entry per CDR3 protein. The table records hundreds of thousands of distinct CDR3 sequences, more than 20% of them present only once. These same records also appear under a second study, on T cells expressing NK-cell markers.

Sequencing was done on a sample of CD4+ T cells sorted from blood. The source is a woman aged 18-30 years in good health.

The V gene is TRBV20-1, the J gene TRBJ2-7, with 11 positions matching TRBD2. The CDR3 has 15 residues. V was clipped by 3 bases and J by 1 base; unmatched bases: 5. Germline loops: CDR1 DFQATT, CDR2 SNEGSKA (reference sequence). CDR3 DNA sequence: TGCAGTGCTAGTATAGGGACTAGCGGTTCCTACGAGCAGTACTTC. Translation gives CSASIGTSGSYEQYF.

This clonotype was detected only a few times. The J gene is TRBJ2-1, the V gene TRBV7-9, with unresolved D. This CDR3 has 14 amino acids. CDR1 and CDR2 from the germline V gene are SEHNR and FQNEAQ (reference sequence). Deletions cut 2 bases from V and 5 bases from J, with 10 bases between. CDR3 amino acids: CASSLRWSDNEQFF. CDR3 bases: TGTGCCAGCAGCTTACGGTGGTCTGACAATGAGCAGTTCTTC. The full variable domain, in which reference TRBV7-9 and TRBJ2-1 provide the parts outside the CDR3, is DTGVSQNPRHKITKRGQNVTFRCDPISEHNRLYWYRQTLGQGPEFLTYFQNEAQLEKSRLLSDRFSAERPKGSFSTLEIQRTEQGDSAMYLCASSLRWSDNEQFFGPGTRLTVL.

This clonotype occurred a few times. The chain carries TRBV20-1 and TRBJ2-5; the D is unclear. CDR3 size: 13 residues. Per germline, CDR1 DFQATT and CDR2 SNEGSKA (reference sequence). Trimming cost V 3 bases and J 2 bases, with 10 bases left between them. The CDR3 protein is CSASSSAQETQYF. CDR3 DNA sequence: TGCAGTGCTAGCAGCAGCGCGCAAGAGACCCAGTACTTC.

This clonotype was found a few times. This chain joins TRBV12-3 or TRBV12-4 and TRBJ1-2; no definite D call. The CDR3 totals 12 residues. Trimming removed 6 bases from V and 4 bases from J, with 9 bases in between. CDR3 DNA sequence: TGTGCCAGCAGCTTTGGGTTCTATGGCTACACCTTC. Encoded protein: CASSFGFYGYTF.

In this sample, this clonotype turned up many times. J is TRBJ2-3 and V is TRBV3-1; D remains ambiguous. V dropped 0 bases and J dropped 2 bases, with 0 bases sitting between them. CDR3 length: 12 residues. Germline V lookup: CDR1 LGHDT, CDR2 YNNKEL (reference sequence). The CDR3 protein is CASSQDTDTQYF. The CDR3 coding sequence is TGTGCCAGCAGCCAAGACACAGATACGCAGTATTTT.

The chain recombines TRBV20-1 with TRBJ2-1; 7 positions agree with TRBD1. The CDR3 is 13 residues long. Germline V gene sequence: CDR1 DFQATT, CDR2 SNEGSKA (reference sequence). Trimming removed 0 bases from V and 9 bases from J; junction bases left unmatched: 5. The CDR3 DNA is TGCAGTGCTAGAGAACCAGGGGGTAGTGAGCAGTTCTTC. Translating gives CSAREPGGSEQFF.

The count of this clonotype is one. V is TRBV19 and J is TRBJ2-1; D is ambiguous. Trimming pared 4 bases from V and 3 bases from J, leaving 13 bases between. The germline V gene has CDR1 LNHDA and CDR2 SQIVND (reference sequence). CDR3 length: 15 amino acids. CDR3 amino acids: CASSTDPPGYNEQFF. The CDR3 DNA reads TGTGCCAGTAGTACGGATCCACCCGGCTACAATGAGCAGTTCTTC.

This clonotype has just a few counts. The chain's CDR3 is CASSLMTGDYGYTF. The CDR3 bases are TGTGCCAGCAGCTTAATGACCGGCGACTATGGCTACACCTTC. This chain connects TRBV7-9 to TRBJ1-2; unclear D gene. CDR1 SEHNR and CDR2 FQNEAQ come from the germline V gene (reference sequence). Trimming took off 2 bases at V and 3 bases at J, with 10 bases between the two ends. The CDR3 runs 14 residues.

The chain has TRBV5-1 and TRBJ2-1; 8 nucleotides line up with TRBD2. Germline-derived CDR1 and CDR2 are SGHRS and YFSETQ. CDR3 length: 15 amino acids. Trimming took 6 bases from V and 2 from J; bases not matched to a gene: 7. The CDR3 is CASNWGSGAYNEQFF. CDR3 sequence (DNA): TGCGCCAGCAACTGGGGTAGCGGGGCCTACAATGAGCAGTTCTTC.

This clonotype was recorded a few times. The genes are TRBV10-3 and TRBJ2-3; TRBD2 might be the D (6 bases). This CDR3 comprises 15 residues. The V end lost 5 bases, the J end lost 2 bases, and 14 bases lay between the germline ends. The V gene's germline CDR1 is ENHRY and CDR2 SYGVKD. CDR3 nucleotide sequence: TGTGCCATCAGTCCCTCGGGACTCAACACAGATACGCAGTATTTT. Protein sequence: CAISPSGLNTDTQYF.

V usage is TRBV4-1 and J usage is TRBJ1-5; D is unresolved. The V and J ends lost 4 bases and 8 bases respectively, with 12 bases between them. From germline, CDR1 is MGHRA and CDR2 YSYEKL. CDR3 length equals 13 residues. CDR3 DNA: TGCGCCAGCAGCCCCCAGGCTTCTGAGCCCCAGCATTTT. Its protein is CASSPQASEPQHF.

This clonotype was found a few times. The chain employs TRBV6-2 or TRBV6-3 and TRBJ1-1; a weak D match, TRBD1 (5 bases). Trimming removed 2 bases at V and 0 bases at J, with 13 bases between. This CDR3 has 16 residues. Per germline, CDR1 MNHEY and CDR2 SVGEGT. The chain's CDR3 is CASSYRQGGMNTEAFF. DNA of the CDR3: TGTGCCAGCAGTTACCGCCAGGGAGGCATGAACACTGAAGCTTTCTTT.

Here the CDR3 reads CASSLGGLGTNEKLFF. DNA for the CDR3: TGTGCCAGCAGCTTAGGGGGTTTGGGGACTAATGAAAAACTGTTTTTT. V and J are TRBV7-8 and TRBJ1-4; no reliable D call. The CDR3 spans 16 residues. Per germline, CDR1 SGHVS and CDR2 FQNEAQ. V was trimmed by 1 base and J by 2 bases, leaving 11 bases between them.

The V and J genes are TRBV20-1 and TRBJ2-2; 10 bases fit TRBD2. The CDR3 is 14 amino acids. The V gene's germline CDR1 is DFQATT and CDR2 SNEGSKA (reference sequence). V lost 5 bases, J lost 7 bases, and 7 bases stayed unmatched. CDR3 in DNA: TGCAGTGCTTTGCAGCGGGGGGGCAGCGGGGAGCTGTTTTTT. It codes for CSALQRGGSGELFF.

This clonotype showed up just a few times. In DNA, the CDR3 is TGTGCCAGCCGAGGGGGACACTACATGAACACTGAAGCTTTCTTT. Translated: CASRGGHYMNTEAFF. This chain uses TRBV6-1 with TRBJ1-1, with TRBD1 as a possible D gene (6 bases). Germline-derived CDR1 and CDR2 are MNHNS and SASEGT. There are 15 residues in the CDR3. V was shortened by 8 bases and J by 0 bases, with 16 bases between the two germline ends.

This clonotype came up a few times. The chain combines TRBV15 with TRBJ2-5, with D uncertain. CDR1 LNHNV and CDR2 YYDKDF come from the germline V gene (reference sequence). CDR3 length equals 12 residues. The V end lost 0 bases, the J end lost 7 bases, and 6 bases lay between the germline ends. CDR3 DNA sequence: TGTGCCACCAGCAGAGAATTTGGGACCCAGTACTTC. Amino acids: CATSREFGTQYF.

V is TRBV9 and J is TRBJ2-2; TRBD2 might be the D (5 bases). V lost 4 bases, J lost 5 bases, and 18 bases lay in between. This CDR3 contains 16 residues. In germline, CDR1 is SGDLS, CDR2 YYNGEE. The CDR3 nucleotides read TGTGCCAGCAGCCCTCTGATGGATAGCGAGACCGGGGAGCTGTTTTTT. It is translated as CASSPLMDSETGELFF.

This clonotype appeared a few times. The chain employs TRBV25-1 and TRBJ2-5; D is unclear. The germline V and J ends were trimmed by 1 base and 1 base, with 7 bases remaining between them. The CDR3 totals 14 residues. CDR1 and CDR2 from the germline V gene are MGHDK and SYGVNS. As DNA, the CDR3 is TGTGCCAGCAGTGAATGGGCGGTCCAAGAGACCCAGTACTTC. Amino acid sequence: CASSEWAVQETQYF.

The table lists this clonotype with a few counts. The chain carries TRBV10-2 and TRBJ1-1; the D is unclear. CDR3 length: 13 residues. Per the germline V gene, CDR1 is WSHSY and CDR2 is SAAADI. Trimming pared 9 bases from V and 0 bases from J, leaving 11 bases between. The DNA for the CDR3 is TGCGCCAGAGTGCGGCCCATGAACACTGAAGCTTTCTTT. Its protein product is CARVRPMNTEAFF.

This chain links TRBV7-9 with TRBJ1-1; D gene unclear. Germline V gives CDR1 SEHNR, CDR2 FQNEAQ (reference sequence). With 1 base removed from V and 1 base from J, the gap between germline ends came to 7 bases. The CDR3 spans 14 residues. In DNA form, the CDR3 reads TGTGCCAGCAGCTTAGAGGTGGCGAACACTGAAGCTTTCTTT. Encoded protein: CASSLEVANTEAFF.

This clonotype was recorded a few times. The gene calls are TRBV20-1 and TRBJ2-4, with D possibly called TRBD1 or TRBD2 (5 bases each). The germline V gene encodes CDR1 DFQATT and CDR2 SNEGSKA (reference sequence). The length of the CDR3 is 13 residues. V was clipped by 3 bases and J by 4 bases, with 10 bases between them. CDR3 amino acids: CSASRDAKNIQYF. Here the CDR3 DNA reads TGCAGTGCTAGTAGGGACGCAAAAAACATTCAGTACTTC.

The chain employs TRBV2 and TRBJ1-5; TRBD1 aligns across 8 bases. The germline V gene encodes CDR1 SNHLY and CDR2 FYNNEI. CDR3 length: 14 residues. With 5 bases clipped from V and 4 bases from J, the junction kept 4 bases outside the gene matches. The CDR3 is CASSRTGQNQPQHF. Written as DNA, the CDR3 is TGTGCCAGCAGTCGGACAGGGCAAAATCAGCCCCAGCATTTT.

In nucleotides, the CDR3 is TGTGCCTGGAGTGTCGGACAGGGGAGCTACGAGCAGTACTTC. This codes for CAWSVGQGSYEQYF. The chain recombines TRBV30 with TRBJ2-7; 9 bases are a match to TRBD1. The CDR3 covers 14 residues. Trimming at V came to 0 bases and at J to 3 bases, leaving 3 bases not matched to a gene. Germline assignment: CDR1 GTSNPN and CDR2 SVGIG (reference sequence).

With respect to this clonotype: A junction end diverges from the germline sequence, so it may reflect a read error. This chain uses TRBV7-2 with TRBJ2-7; 7 nucleotides match TRBD1. The CDR3 contains 15 residues. Germline lookup yields CDR1 SGHTA and CDR2 FQGNSA. Written as DNA, the CDR3 is TGTGCCAGCACCTTAACTCGGGACAGATTATACGAGCAGTACTTC. It codes for CASTLTRDRLYEQYF.

The rearrangement links TRBV3-1 to TRBJ1-1, with no clear D. This CDR3 is 14 amino acids long. V was pared by 4 bases and J by 1 base, with 10 bases between. In germline, CDR1 is LGHDT, CDR2 YNNKEL (reference sequence). The CDR3 loop is CASSRGGSNTEAFF. CDR3 in DNA: TGTGCCAGCAGCCGAGGCGGTTCGAACACTGAAGCTTTCTTT. Drawing the rest from reference TRBV3-1 and TRBJ1-1, the complete variable domain is DTAVSQTPKYLVTQMGNDKSIKCEQNLGHDTMYWYKQDSKKFLKIMFSYNNKELIINETVPNRFSPKSPDKAHLNLHINSLELGDSAVYFCASSRGGSNTEAFFGQGTRLTVV.

This clonotype was seen a few times. The chain uses TRBV10-3 and TRBJ2-1, with no clear D. Germline values: CDR1 ENHRY, CDR2 SYGVKD. The V gene lost 0 bases and the J gene lost 1 base, with 7 bases spanning the gap. CDR3 length: 15 amino acids. Written as DNA, the CDR3 is TGTGCCATCAGTGAGTCACCTAATTCCTACAATGAGCAGTTCTTC. Protein sequence: CAISESPNSYNEQFF.

The chain employs TRBV15 and TRBJ2-1; no definite D call. This CDR3 is 13 amino acids long. Germline V gives CDR1 LNHNV, CDR2 YYDKDF (reference sequence). Trimming took 4 bases from V and 4 from J, leaving 8 bases between them. CDR3 amino acids: CATSTDGYNEQFF. In nucleotides, the CDR3 is TGTGCCACCAGCACGGACGGATACAATGAGCAGTTCTTC.

This clonotype was picked up a small number of times. The chain carries TRBV28 and TRBJ2-7; 12 bases map to TRBD1. Germline-derived CDR1 and CDR2 are MDHEN and SYDVKM. Losses at the gene ends were 2 bases for V and 6 bases for J; bases not matched to a gene: 5. The CDR3 is made up of 15 amino acids. The CDR3 here is CASSLGTGGSGEQYF. CDR3 coding DNA: TGTGCCAGCAGTTTAGGGACAGGGGGCAGCGGCGAGCAGTACTTC.